This T cell receptor beta chain is drawn from a study of blood T cells in healthy people across ages. Study results and caveats: Shifts in expanded clonotypes may have been confounded by donor CMV status, which was unknown.

This clonotype occurred many times. Its cognate antigen is unknown. PCR was performed a second time for roughly 7 to 12 cycles using a sample-barcoded 5' primer and a J-beta primer mix. TCRdb analysed the 5' RACE reads with MiXCR anew, one entry per CDR3 protein. This sample carries more than 750,000 distinct CDR3 sequences, about 27% of them seen once, and the ten largest clones take 10% to 13%. V shed 1 base and J 0 bases; nucleotides not matched to a gene: 1. Germline V lookup: CDR1 LGHNA, CDR2 YNFKEQ. The CDR3 length is 15 residues. These data also featured in a second study, about T cells of mothers and their children.

The sequencing sample was made of blood. This rearrangement joins TRBV4-2 to TRBJ2-7, with 9 positions matching TRBD2. The sequence was collected from a woman aged 40 to 50 in good health. CDR3 region: CASSQVAGVSYEQYF. For the CDR3, the DNA is TGTGCCAGCAGCCAAGTAGCGGGGGTCTCCTACGAGCAGTACTTC.